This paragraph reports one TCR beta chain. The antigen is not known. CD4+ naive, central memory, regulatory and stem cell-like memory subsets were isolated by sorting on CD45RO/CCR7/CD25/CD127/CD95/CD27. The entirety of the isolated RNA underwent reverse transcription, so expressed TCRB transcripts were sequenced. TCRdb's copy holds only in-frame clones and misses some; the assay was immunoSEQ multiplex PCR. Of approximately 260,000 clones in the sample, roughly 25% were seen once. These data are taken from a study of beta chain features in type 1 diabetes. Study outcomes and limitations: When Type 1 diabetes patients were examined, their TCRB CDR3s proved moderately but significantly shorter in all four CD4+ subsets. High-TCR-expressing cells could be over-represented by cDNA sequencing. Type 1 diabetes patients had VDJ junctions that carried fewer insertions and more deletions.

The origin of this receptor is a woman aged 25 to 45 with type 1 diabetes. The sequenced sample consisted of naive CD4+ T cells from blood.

DNA of the CDR3: TGTGCCAGCAGCTTGGGGCCCCCCGACGAGCAGTACTTC. Its translation: CASSLGPPDEQYF. This rearrangement joins TRBV5-6 to TRBJ2-7; D remains unclear. The CDR3 covers 13 residues. Germline V gene lookup returns CDR1 SGHDT and CDR2 YYEEEE. Trimming pared 0 bases from V and 5 bases from J, leaving 9 bases between.